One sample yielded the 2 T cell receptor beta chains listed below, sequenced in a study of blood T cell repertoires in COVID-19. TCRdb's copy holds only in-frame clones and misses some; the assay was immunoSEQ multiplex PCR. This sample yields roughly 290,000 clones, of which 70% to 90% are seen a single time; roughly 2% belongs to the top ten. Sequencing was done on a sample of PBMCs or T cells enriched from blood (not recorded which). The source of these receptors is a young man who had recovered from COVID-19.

CDR3 protein: CASSDGTGARDEKLFF. DNA for the CDR3: TGTGCCAGCAGTGACGGGACAGGGGCGAGGGATGAAAAACTGTTTTTT. This sequence joins TRBV6-1 and TRBJ1-4, with 10 bases aligning to TRBD1. The ends lost 3 bases at V and 6 bases at J; junction bases unmatched: 7. Germline CDR1 reads MNHNS; CDR2 reads SASEGT. This CDR3 has 16 residues.

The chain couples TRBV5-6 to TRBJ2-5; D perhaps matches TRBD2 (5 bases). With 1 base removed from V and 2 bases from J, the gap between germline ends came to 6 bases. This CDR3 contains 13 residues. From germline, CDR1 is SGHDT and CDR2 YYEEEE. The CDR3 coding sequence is TGTGCCAGCAGCTTGAGAGGGCAAGAGACCCAGTACTTC. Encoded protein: CASSLRGQETQYF. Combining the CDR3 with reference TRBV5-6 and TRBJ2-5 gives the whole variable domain DAGVTQSPTHLIKTRGQQVTLRCSPKSGHDTVSWYQQALGQGPQFIFQYYEEEERQRGNFPDRFSGHQFPNYSSELNVNALLLGDSALYLCASSLRGQETQYFGPGTRLLVL.